The rows below give T cell receptor beta chains drawn from one sample of a study of blood T cell repertoires in COVID-19. TCRdb's table, derived via immunoSEQ multiplex PCR, lists solely in-frame clones and lacks some. The data show 65,000 to 70,000 clones, 87% seen once. Sequencing was carried out using peripheral blood. These receptors all stem from a woman aged 80 or over with acute or convalescent COVID-19. Each CDR3 is given with its conserved first and last residue. The D gene is left open where the match is weak. The size of a clone is reported for some rows only, either as once, few or many, or as a class for expanded clones.

TRBV18,.,TRBJ1-5,once,CASSPSRNQPQHF,TGTGCCAGCTCACCATCTCGGAATCAGCCCCAGCATTTT
TRBV2,TRBD1,TRBJ2-1,once,CASSGDREQFF,TGTGCCAGCAGTGGGGACAGAGAGCAGTTCTTC
TRBV15,TRBD2,TRBJ2-3,.,CATSRGGTRTRAVDTQYF,TGTGCCACCAGCAGAGGAGGGACTAGGACCCGGGCGGTAGATACGCAGTATTTT
TRBV6-2/TRBV6-3,.,TRBJ2-7,.,CASSYSRQRMIPYYEQYF,TGTGCCAGCAGTTACTCGAGACAGAGAATGATCCCCTACTACGAGCAATACTTC
TRBV7-9,.,TRBJ2-2,.,CASSSPAGELFF,TGTGCCAGCAGCTCCCCCGCCGGGGAGCTGTTTTTT
TRBV27,.,TRBJ2-2,.,CASSLDYSNGELFF,TGTGCCAGCAGTTTGGACTACAGTAACGGGGAGCTGTTTTTT
TRBV9,.,TRBJ2-3,.,CASSAHTDTQYF,TGTGCCAGCAGCGCACACACAGATACGCAGTATTTT
TRBV5-1,.,TRBJ1-1,.,CASSPGHGDMNTEAFF,TGCGCCAGCAGCCCGGGACACGGCGACATGAACACTGAAGCTTTCTTT
TRBV24-1,TRBD1,TRBJ1-2,.,CATSDSVTGRSYTF,TGTGCCACCAGTGATTCAGTGACAGGGCGCTCCTACACCTTC
TRBV5-1,TRBD2,TRBJ2-1,few,CASSWTSGSNEQFF,TGCGCCAGCAGCTGGACTAGCGGGAGCAATGAGCAGTTCTTC
TRBV21-1,.,TRBJ2-3,.,CASSKDLGPSTDTQYF,TGTGCCAGCAGCAAAGATTTGGGGCCTAGCACAGATACGCAGTATTTT
TRBV27,TRBD1,TRBJ2-2,.,CASKDRTTGELFF,TGTGCCAGCAAGGACAGGACCACCGGGGAGCTGTTTTTT
TRBV3-1/TRBV3-2,TRBD2,TRBJ2-1,.,CASRTTPSGSHEQFF,TGTGCCAGCCGAACGACCCCTAGCGGGAGTCATGAGCAGTTCTTC
TRBV28,.,TRBJ1-4,few,CASSLWSTNEKLFF,TGTGCCAGCAGTTTGTGGAGCACTAATGAAAAACTGTTTTTT
TRBV7-7,.,TRBJ2-2,.,CASSPDRFGELFF,TGTGCCAGCAGCCCAGACAGATTCGGGGAGCTGTTTTTT
TRBV23-1,.,TRBJ1-5,once,CASSQGGTLSPIQPQHF,TGCGCCAGCAGTCAAGGGGGGACCCTTAGCCCAATACAGCCCCAGCATTTT
TRBV9,.,TRBJ2-1,.,CASSAPGLNYNEQFF,TGTGCCAGCAGCGCGCCGGGACTCAACTACAATGAGCAGTTCTTC
TRBV5-6,.,TRBJ1-4,.,CASSLQGLREKLFF,TGTGCCAGCAGCTTGCAGGGGCTCCGTGAAAAACTGTTTTTT
TRBV5-5,.,TRBJ1-5,once,CASSLGSDQPQHF,TGTGCCAGCAGCTTGGGGAGCGATCAGCCCCAGCATTTT
TRBV6-1,.,TRBJ2-7,.,CASSDPQTDTYEQYF,TGTGCCAGCAGTGATCCACAGACAGATACCTACGAGCAGTACTTC
TRBV7-2,.,TRBJ2-7,.,CASSLDLGSPSYEQYF,TGTGCCAGCAGCTTAGATCTGGGCAGCCCTTCCTACGAGCAGTACTTC
TRBV6-4,.,TRBJ1-3,.,CASSDSMGSLYSGNTIYF,TGTGCCAGCAGTGACTCGATGGGTAGCCTGTACTCTGGAAACACCATATATTTT
TRBV20-1,.,TRBJ1-2,.,CSAVWLGGYTF,TGCAGTGCTGTGTGGTTGGGCGGCTACACCTTC
TRBV5-1,.,TRBJ1-2,once,CASSRGSGANYGYTF,TGCGCCAGCAGCCGTGGATCGGGAGCTAACTATGGCTACACCTTC
TRBV7-9,TRBD1,TRBJ2-5,.,CASSSRTGPRQEETQYF,TGTGCCAGCAGCTCTCGGACAGGGCCGCGGCAGGAAGAGACCCAGTACTTC
TRBV28,TRBD2,TRBJ2-7,few,CASSFAGLAGGYEQYF,TGTGCCAGCAGTTTCGCGGGACTAGCGGGAGGATACGAGCAGTACTTC
TRBV5-1,.,TRBJ2-1,once,CASSRILGLEQFF,TGCGCCAGCAGCCGAATCCTAGGTCTTGAGCAGTTCTTC
TRBV9,TRBD1,TRBJ1-3,once,CASSVGQGDSGNTIYF,TGTGCCAGCAGCGTGGGACAGGGAGACTCTGGAAACACCATATATTTT
TRBV3-1/TRBV3-2,.,TRBJ1-2,.,CASSRPRANYGYTF,TGTGCCAGCAGCCGTCCCAGGGCCAACTATGGCTACACCTTC
TRBV6-6,.,TRBJ1-5,.,CASKRGGYSNQPQHF,TGTGCCAGCAAGAGGGGGGGGTATAGCAATCAGCCCCAGCATTTT
TRBV7-2,TRBD2,TRBJ2-5,.,CASSLASGTQETQYF,TGTGCCAGCAGCTTAGCTAGCGGGACCCAAGAGACCCAGTACTTC
TRBV5-1,.,TRBJ1-3,.,CASSLAGPSLGNTIYF,TGCGCCAGCAGCTTGGCAGGGCCCTCTTTGGGAAACACCATATATTTT
TRBV4-1,TRBD1,TRBJ1-2,.,CASSQGDRHYGYTF,TGCGCCAGCAGCCAAGGGGACAGGCACTATGGCTACACCTTC
TRBV6-2/TRBV6-3,TRBD1,TRBJ2-2,.,CASSFRDRGHGELFF,TGTGCCAGCAGTTTTCGGGACAGGGGCCACGGGGAGCTGTTTTTT
TRBV7-2,TRBD1,TRBJ1-4,.,CASTRQGNEKLFF,TGTGCCAGCACCCGACAGGGTAATGAAAAACTGTTTTTT
TRBV29-1,TRBD1,TRBJ1-2,.,CCAFGTDDGYTF,TGCTGCGCATTCGGGACAGACGATGGCTACACCTTC
TRBV19,.,TRBJ1-2,.,CASSAGSFYGYTF,TGTGCCAGTAGTGCCGGGTCGTTCTATGGCTACACCTTC
TRBV28,.,TRBJ1-2,.,CASSLGFVGALYTF,TGTGCCAGCAGTTTGGGTTTTGTAGGGGCACTCTACACCTTC
TRBV28,.,TRBJ1-2,.,CASSLLPVVYGYTF,TGTGCCAGCAGTTTATTGCCGGTCGTCTATGGCTACACCTTC
TRBV2,.,TRBJ2-1,.,CASSAKQPFSYNEQFF,TGTGCCAGCAGCGCCAAACAGCCTTTCTCCTACAATGAGCAGTTCTTC
TRBV28,TRBD2,TRBJ2-7,once,CASSHPGLAGGFGEQYF,TGTGCCAGCAGCCACCCGGGACTAGCGGGAGGGTTCGGCGAGCAGTACTTC
TRBV5-1,.,TRBJ2-1,.,CASSLGTSGDWGYNEQFF,TGCGCCAGCAGCTTGGGAACCTCAGGGGATTGGGGGTACAATGAGCAGTTCTTC
TRBV5-1,.,TRBJ1-4,.,CASSSGLSTNEKLFF,TGCGCCAGCAGCTCGGGACTAAGCACTAATGAAAAACTGTTTTTT
TRBV20-1,.,TRBJ1-1,.,CSAREPGAAFF,TGCAGTGCTAGAGAACCGGGAGCGGCTTTCTTT
TRBV5-4,.,TRBJ1-3,.,CASSLGQDQLGNTIYF,TGTGCCAGCAGCTTGGGGCAGGATCAACTTGGAAACACCATATATTTT
TRBV7-2,.,TRBJ1-1,.,CASSFDRMNTEAFF,TGTGCCAGCAGCTTTGACAGGATGAACACTGAAGCTTTCTTT
TRBV5-1,.,TRBJ2-3,.,CASSETRRGLGTDTQYF,TGCGCCAGCAGCGAGACTAGGCGGGGGCTTGGCACAGATACGCAGTATTTT
TRBV5-8,TRBD1,TRBJ1-2,.,CASSSGQGGGYTF,TGTGCCAGCAGCTCGGGACAGGGAGGCGGCTACACCTTC
TRBV6-5,TRBD1,TRBJ2-7,.,CASSYATGAYEQYF,TGTGCCAGCAGTTACGCGACAGGGGCCTACGAGCAGTACTTC
TRBV14,.,TRBJ1-4,.,CASSQEGSGDVFF,TGTGCCAGCAGCCAAGAGGGTTCGGGAGACGTTTTTTTT